This T cell receptor beta chain was sequenced for a study of cytomegalovirus exposure and HLA in healthy donors. Regarding this clone: The target antigen is unknown.

Germline values: CDR1 LNHNV, CDR2 YYDKDF (reference sequence). This CDR3 has 15 residues. V was pared by 0 bases and J by 1 base, with 6 bases between. Profiling relied on immunoSEQ multiplex PCR, and the TCRdb table lists in-frame clones only, not all of them. The table records approximately 180,000 clones, just under 90% of them present only once. Whole-study results and caveats: Cytomegalovirus association was listed for around 180 TCR beta chains. Most TCRs appeared rarely, but some public TCRs recurred in many donors.

The clonotype originates from a woman aged 30 to 39 in good health and CMV-seronegative. Sequences were obtained from PBMCs. The V and J genes are TRBV15 and TRBJ2-2; D gene uncertain. This CDR3 reads CATSRDPGNTGELFF. CDR3 nucleotide sequence: TGTGCCACCAGCAGAGACCCGGGGAACACCGGGGAGCTGTTTTTT.